One sample yielded the 31 T cell receptor beta chains listed below, sequenced in a study of cytomegalovirus exposure and HLA in healthy donors (dated by TCRdb to the late 2010s). Preparation of the library involved the immunoSEQ multiplex PCR assay. The multiplex PCR relied on a mix of 60 forward primers for TCR Vbeta segments and 13 reverse primers for TCR Jbeta segments. The immuneACCESS repertoire file appears here via TCRdb, limited to in-frame rearrangements. These files lack a portion of the clones; in checked studies, under half of the deficit traces to unresolved V genes, and the cause of the others is not known. In all, the sample holds about 67,000 clones, and 55% to 80% of those were seen once. The ten most abundant clones make up roughly 1.9% of the sample. The sample was PBMCs. These receptors came from a woman in her twenties or thirties in good health and CMV-seronegative.

The chain has TRBV7-2 and TRBJ2-3; tentative D call: TRBD2 (7 bases). The germline CDR1 and CDR2 sequences are SGHTA and FQGNSA. The CDR3 totals 13 residues. V was cut by 4 bases and J by 6 bases, with 11 bases left in between. The CDR3 protein is CASSSGGSDTQYF. CDR3 in DNA: TGTGCCAGCAGCTCGGGGGGCTCCGATACGCAGTATTTT.

The rearrangement links TRBV7-2 to TRBJ1-6, with a weak D call TRBD1 (5 bases). The CDR3 consists of 14 residues. Trimming pared 0 bases from V and 7 bases from J, leaving 7 bases between. Germline values: CDR1 SGHTA, CDR2 FQGNSA. In nucleotides, the CDR3 is TGTGCCAGCAGCTTAGCAGGGGAAAATTCACCCCTCCACTTT. The encoded protein is CASSLAGENSPLHF. The entire variable domain, with the rest obtained from reference TRBV7-2 and TRBJ1-6, is as follows: GAGVSQSPSNKVTEKGKDVELRCDPISGHTALYWYRQSLGQGLEFLIYFQGNSAPDKSGLPSDRFSAERTGGSVSTLTIQRTQQEDSAVYLCASSLAGENSPLHFGNGTRLTVT.

V and J are TRBV7-6 and TRBJ2-3; 9 bases fit TRBD2. Unmatched junction bases numbered 9, after V lost 5 bases and J lost 3 bases. Germline V gene data show CDR1 as SGHVS and CDR2 as FNYEAQ. The CDR3 is 16 residues long. CDR3 sequence: CASSPAGLAGTDTQYF. DNA of the CDR3: TGTGCCAGCAGCCCGGCTGGCCTAGCGGGGACAGATACGCAGTATTTT. Full variable domain (outside the CDR3, taken from reference TRBV7-6 and TRBJ2-3): GAGVSQSPRYKVTKRGQDVALRCDPISGHVSLYWYRQALGQGPEFLTYFNYEAQQDKSGLPNDRFSAERPEGSISTLTIQRTEQRDSAMYRCASSPAGLAGTDTQYFGPGTRLTVL.

This clone was seen a few times. The V call is TRBV19, the J call TRBJ2-1, with 8 nucleotides matching TRBD2. Germline V gene sequence: CDR1 LNHDA, CDR2 SQIVND (reference sequence). This CDR3 is 15 amino acids long. V was pared by 3 bases and J by 7 bases, with 8 bases of the junction left unmatched. CDR3: CASSINFERGNEQFF. CDR3 nucleotide sequence: TGTGCCAGTAGTATCAATTTCGAGCGGGGGAATGAGCAGTTCTTC. The full variable domain, completed using reference TRBV19 and TRBJ2-1, is DGGITQSPKYLFRKEGQNVTLSCEQNLNHDAMYWYRQDPGQGLRLIYYSQIVNDFQKGDIAEGYSVSREKKESFPLTVTSAQKNPTAFYLCASSINFERGNEQFFGPGTRLTVL.

The chain carries TRBV18 and TRBJ2-2; D ambiguous. V was clipped by 0 bases and J by 7 bases, with 6 bases between them. The germline gives CDR1 KGHSH, CDR2 LQKENI. This CDR3 is built from 13 residues. The CDR3 protein is CASSPPSVGELFF. The CDR3 DNA is TGTGCCAGCTCACCACCTAGTGTCGGGGAGCTGTTTTTT. Using reference TRBV18 and TRBJ2-2 for the parts outside the CDR3, the full variable domain is NAGVMQNPRHLVRRRGQEARLRCSPMKGHSHVYWYRQLPEEGLKFMVYLQKENIIDESGMPKERFSAEFPKEGPSILRIQQVVRGDSAAYFCASSPPSVGELFFGEGSRLTVL.

This clone was found a few times. Sequence at one end of the junction differs from germline and may be a read error. This chain links TRBV28 with TRBJ2-1, with a weak D call TRBD2 (7 bases). The CDR3 is 17 amino acids. The germline CDR1 and CDR2 sequences are MDHEN and SYDVKM. In DNA form, the CDR3 reads TGTTCCAGCAGTCCCTGGGGGGGCTCCAGCTCCTACAATGAGCAGTTCTTC. Translating gives CSSSPWGGSSSYNEQFF.

This chain uses TRBV14 with TRBJ2-7; no clear D gene. Between the trimmed V and J ends, which lost 8 bases and 9 bases, there was a span of 8 bases. This CDR3 spans 9 amino acids. Germline V gene lookup returns CDR1 SGHDN and CDR2 FVKESK. The CDR3 nucleotides are TGTGCCAGCGAGCTCGGGCAGTACTTC. Protein product: CASELGQYF.

The chain is built from TRBV5-1 and TRBJ2-3; D is unresolved. The length of the CDR3 is 13 residues. Trimming took 3 bases from V and 1 from J, leaving 6 bases between them. The germline CDR1 and CDR2 sequences are SGHRS and YFSETQ. This CDR3 reads CASSSQGTDTQYF. The CDR3 DNA reads as TGCGCCAGCAGCTCCCAGGGCACAGATACGCAGTATTTT.

J is TRBJ1-4 and V is TRBV6-1; possibly TRBD1 for D (5 bases). Germline assignment: CDR1 MNHNS and CDR2 SASEGT. There are 14 residues in the CDR3. V was shortened by 3 bases and J by 8 bases, with 13 bases between the two germline ends. The CDR3 region is CASSDHRIGEKLFF. CDR3 sequence (DNA): TGTGCCAGCAGTGACCACAGGATTGGGGAAAAACTGTTTTTT.

The genes are TRBV10-3 and TRBJ2-3; TRBD2 aligns across 12 bases. Germline lookup yields CDR1 ENHRY and CDR2 SYGVKD. The V gene end was trimmed by 6 bases and the J gene end by 6 bases; junction bases not matched to a gene: 16. There are 18 residues in the CDR3. The CDR3 sequence is CAIRPSSGGGGALDTQYF. The CDR3 DNA reads TGTGCCATCAGACCCTCTAGCGGGGGGGGTGGGGCACTTGATACGCAGTATTTT.

The rearrangement links TRBV11-2 to TRBJ2-7, with 9 bases matching TRBD1. V shed 1 base and J 7 bases; nucleotides not matched to a gene: 5. The CDR3 contains 14 residues. The germline V gene encodes CDR1 SGHAT and CDR2 FQNNGV. The CDR3 DNA reads TGTGCCAGCAGCTTAGCCGGGACAGGGCATGAGCAGTACTTC. Encoded protein: CASSLAGTGHEQYF.

This clone has more than one count but fewer than ten. Germline and junction disagree at one end, which may indicate a read error. The V and J genes are TRBV2 and TRBJ1-6; 9 bases are shared with TRBD1. The CDR3 contains 15 residues. Germline loops: CDR1 SNHLY, CDR2 FYNNEI. CDR3 bases: TGTGCCAGCAGTGAAGCAGGGACAGGGCAGTCCCCCCTCCCCTTT. Amino acids: CASSEAGTGQSPLPF. Supplemented by reference TRBV2 and TRBJ1-6, the full variable domain reads EPEVTQTPSHQVTQMGQEVILRCVPISNHLYFYWYRQILGQKVEFLVSFYNNEISEKSEIFDDQFSVERPDGSNFTLKIRSTKLEDSAMYFCASSEAGTGQSPLPFGNGTRLTVT.

The rearrangement links TRBV6-5 to TRBJ1-1, with 8 bases lining up with TRBD1. Germline CDR1 and CDR2: MNHEY and SVGAGI. The CDR3 contains 14 residues. The V gene end was trimmed by 4 bases and the J gene end by 3 bases; junction bases not matched to a gene: 4. The chain's CDR3 is CASSFSQGDTEAFF. Here the CDR3 DNA reads TGTGCCAGCAGTTTCTCACAGGGGGACACTGAAGCTTTCTTT.

This clone was observed once. The genes are TRBV5-1 and TRBJ2-5; tentatively, D is TRBD2 (7 bases). Germline CDR1 SGHRS, CDR2 YFSETQ. The germline V and J ends were trimmed by 3 bases and 5 bases, with 14 bases remaining between them. The CDR3 has 14 amino acids. The CDR3: CASSSAGAGETQYF. CDR3 bases: TGCGCCAGCAGCTCGGCGGGGGCGGGGGAGACCCAGTACTTC.

The J gene is TRBJ2-3, the V gene TRBV2, with TRBD2 matching over 7 bases. There are 15 residues in the CDR3. Germline trimming cut 6 bases from V and 0 bases from J; bases unmatched to any gene: 6. Germline loops: CDR1 SNHLY, CDR2 FYNNEI. CDR3 sequence (DNA): TGTGCCAGCAGGTTTGCGGGGGTCAGCACAGATACGCAGTATTTT. This encodes CASRFAGVSTDTQYF.

The table lists this clone with a few counts. This rearrangement joins TRBV2 to TRBJ1-1; D is perhaps TRBD1 (5 bases). CDR3 length equals 14 residues. With 3 bases removed from V and 2 bases from J, the gap between germline ends came to 10 bases. Germline assignment: CDR1 SNHLY and CDR2 FYNNEI. The CDR3 sequence is CASSEARANTEAFF. As DNA, the CDR3 is TGTGCCAGCAGTGAGGCCAGGGCAAACACTGAAGCTTTCTTT.

The CDR3 sequence is CATSRDRPGTGGETQYF. CDR3 sequence (DNA): TGTGCCACCAGCAGGGACCGTCCTGGGACAGGGGGGGAGACCCAGTACTTC. This chain links TRBV15 with TRBJ2-5; TRBD1 matches at 11 bases. Germline-derived CDR1 and CDR2 are LNHNV and YYDKDF (reference sequence). V was pared by 3 bases and J by 5 bases, with 11 bases of the junction left unmatched. There are 17 residues in the CDR3. Full variable domain (outside the CDR3, taken from reference TRBV15 and TRBJ2-5): DAMVIQNPRYQVTQFGKPVTLSCSQTLNHNVMYWYQQKSSQAPKLLFHYYDKDFNNEADTPDNFQSRRPNTSFCFLDIRSPGLGDTAMYLCATSRDRPGTGGETQYFGPGTRLLVL.

The rearrangement joins TRBV12-1 to TRBJ1-4; the table's D gene call, TRBD1, was not cross checked with the DNA. TRBV12-1 is noted as a pseudogene. The CDR3 is 13 residues long. The CDR3: CASSLLRGRQLFF. The CDR3 DNA follows: TGTGCCAGCAGCCTGCTCCGAGGTCGACAGTTGTTTTTT.

This chain links TRBV18 with TRBJ2-7, with 9 nucleotides matching TRBD1. Germline V gene lookup returns CDR1 KGHSH and CDR2 LQKENI. V lost 1 base, J lost 2 bases, and 6 bases stayed unmatched. This CDR3 region has 16 residues. This CDR3 reads CASSPRSGQGTYEQYF. The CDR3 DNA reads as TGTGCCAGCTCACCACGCTCGGGACAGGGAACCTACGAGCAGTACTTC.

The gene calls are TRBV28 and TRBJ1-2, with D maybe TRBD1 (5 bases). Germline V gene sequence: CDR1 MDHEN, CDR2 SYDVKM. The CDR3 is made up of 14 amino acids. V was trimmed by 3 bases and J by 4 bases, leaving 12 bases between them. The DNA for the CDR3 is TGTGCCAGCAGTTTTCCCCGGGACTTCTATGGCTACACCTTC. Its protein is CASSFPRDFYGYTF.

V and J are TRBV11-2 and TRBJ2-3, with D possibly being TRBD1 (6 bases). V was cut by 5 bases and J by 0 bases, with 12 bases left in between. Looked up from germline, CDR1 is SGHAT and CDR2 is FQNNGV. The CDR3 loop spans 15 amino acids. DNA of the CDR3: TGTGCCAGCAGCCAACAGGGCTTAAGCACAGATACGCAGTATTTT. Its translation: CASSQQGLSTDTQYF.

Turning to this clone: Given a much more abundant clone one base away, this may be a read error. This rearrangement joins TRBV5-3 to TRBJ1-4, with 7 bases matching TRBD1. TRBV5-3 falls under the ORF class, with uncertain function. The V gene end was trimmed by 1 base and the J gene end by 7 bases; junction bases not matched to a gene: 4. CDR3 length: 14 residues. The CDR3 bases are TGTGCCAGAAGCTTGACACAGGGGATTGAAAAACTGTTTTTT. Amino acid sequence: CARSLTQGIEKLFF.

The chain couples TRBV18 to TRBJ1-2; 10 bases line up with TRBD1. Germline CDR1 is KGHSH and CDR2 is LQKENI. The CDR3 is 15 residues long. V gave up 1 base and J gave up 5 bases; unmatched junction bases: 4. The CDR3 DNA is TGTGCCAGCTCACCACGCCGGGACAGGGGATATGGCTACACCTTC. Its translation is CASSPRRDRGYGYTF.

The chain carries TRBV5-1 and TRBJ1-4; D unresolved. The CDR3 runs 16 residues. Germline V gene data show CDR1 as SGHRS and CDR2 as YFSETQ. V was shortened by 5 bases and J by 4 bases, with 18 bases between the two germline ends. CDR3 residues: CASSDSPGVDNEKLFF. CDR3 coding DNA: TGCGCCAGCAGTGATTCTCCGGGAGTTGATAATGAAAAACTGTTTTTT.

This clone was picked up a small number of times. This sequence joins TRBV11-2 and TRBJ1-1, with TRBD1 as a possible D gene (6 bases). CDR3 length: 15 residues. Between the trimmed V and J ends, which lost 2 bases and 1 base, there was a span of 11 bases. In germline, CDR1 is SGHAT, CDR2 FQNNGV. CDR3 bases: TGTGCCAGCAGCTTAAGGGCAGGGGCGAACACTGAAGCTTTCTTT. It codes for CASSLRAGANTEAFF.

The chain has TRBV21-1 and TRBJ2-7; the table's TRBD1 call for D was not verified on the DNA. TRBV21-1 counts as a pseudogene. The CDR3 totals 15 residues. The chain's CDR3 is CASSKASGARYEQYF. DNA for the CDR3: TGTGCCAGCAGCAAAGCGTCAGGGGCCAGGTACGAGCAGTACTTC.

This clone was observed a handful of times. This chain connects TRBV5-1 to TRBJ1-4, with D possibly being TRBD1 (5 bases). V was cut by 2 bases and J by 7 bases, with 18 bases left in between. Germline V gene lookup returns CDR1 SGHRS and CDR2 YFSETQ. This CDR3 is built from 16 residues. CDR3 nucleotides: TGCGCCAGCAGCTTTGGTGTTAGGGGCGGGATTGAAAAACTGTTTTTT. This gives the protein CASSFGVRGGIEKLFF.

In DNA form, the CDR3 reads TGTGCCAGCAGCGTAGGGACTAGAGAATGGGAGACCCAGTACTTC. It yields the protein CASSVGTREWETQYF. The chain links TRBV9 to TRBJ2-5; 7 bases agree with TRBD2. CDR1 is SGDLS, CDR2 YYNGEE, per germline. The V segment lost 0 bases and the J segment 5 bases; nucleotides outside the gene matches: 7. There are 15 residues in the CDR3.

The chain has TRBV30 and TRBJ2-7; no firm D call. The V end was cut by 2 bases, the J end by 5 bases, with 7 bases between. The germline V gene has CDR1 GTSNPN and CDR2 SVGIG (reference sequence). The CDR3 sequence is 11 residues long. The DNA for the CDR3 is TGTGCCTGGAGTTACACAGACGAGCAGTACTTC. Its translation is CAWSYTDEQYF. Based on the CDR3 plus reference TRBV30 and TRBJ2-7, the full variable domain is SQTIHQWPATLVQPVGSPLSLECTVEGTSNPNLYWYRQAAGRGLQLLFYSVGIGQISSEVPQNLSASRPQDRQFILSSKKLLLSDSGFYLCAWSYTDEQYFGPGTRLTVT.

The V gene is TRBV21-1, the J gene TRBJ2-5; TRBD1 is the table's D call and was not checked against the DNA. TRBV21-1 is tagged as a pseudogene. This CDR3 comprises 17 residues. CDR3 region: CASSPQAVGTVQETQYF. The CDR3 nucleotides read TGTGCCAGCAGCCCCCAGGCTGTAGGGACAGTACAAGAGACCCAGTACTTC.

The genes are TRBV30 and TRBJ1-2; 11 positions agree with TRBD1. Trimming removed 0 bases from V and 7 bases from J; junction bases left unmatched: 4. This CDR3 has 14 residues. Germline lookup yields CDR1 GTSNPN and CDR2 SVGIG (reference sequence). CDR3 sequence reads: CAWSVPGTGGGYTF. CDR3 bases: TGTGCCTGGAGTGTACCGGGGACAGGGGGTGGCTACACCTTC.